Detailed here is one T cell receptor beta chain. In germline, CDR1 is SGDLS, CDR2 YYNGEE. Trimming took 4 bases from V and 7 from J; bases not matched to a gene: 8. The CDR3 length is 16 residues. This sample is part of a study of T-cell reconstitution after alpha-beta-depleted transplantation in children. Unique molecular identifiers tagged the TCRbeta library. From the PCR reads, TCRdb called clonotypes with MiXCR, one entry per CDR3 protein. The sample shows some 600,000 distinct CDR3 sequences, 10% to 15% of them seen only once. The receptor was derived from a male patient younger than 18 who had a stem cell transplant for acute myeloid leukemia, so the T cells may come from the graft donor. The V and J genes are TRBV9 and TRBJ2-2; TRBD2 aligns across 12 bases. The input for sequencing was PBMCs, mostly from graft donor cells, taken 360 days after TCRalphabeta/CD19-depleted stem cell transplant. CDR3 loop: CASSLAGGTLSGELFF. The CDR3 bases are TGTGCCAGCAGCCTAGCGGGAGGGACTCTCAGCGGGGAGCTGTTTTTT. Full variable domain (remainder filled in from reference TRBV9 and TRBJ2-2): DSGVTQTPKHLITATGQRVTLRCSPRSGDLSVYWYQQSLDQGLQFLIQYYNGEERAKGNILERFSAQQFPDLHSELNLSSLELGDSALYFCASSLAGGTLSGELFFGEGSRLTVL.